These 4 T cell receptor beta chains came from one sample sequenced in a study of response to subunit inactivated influenza vaccine. TCRdb re-analysed the RT-PCR reads in MiXCR, keeping a single row per CDR3 protein. The sample has about 580,000 distinct CDR3 sequences; approximately 14% are singletons. Here the sequenced sample was PBMCs from blood, taken 12 days after vaccination. The receptor set was obtained from a man in his fifties who received an inactivated influenza vaccine.

The J gene is TRBJ2-3, the V gene TRBV7-8; D perhaps matches TRBD2 (6 bases). The CDR3 has 15 residues. The V gene's germline CDR1 is SGHVS and CDR2 FQNEAQ. V lost 5 bases and J 0 bases, leaving 12 bases between the germline ends. CDR3 region: CASSRPGDSTDTQYF. The CDR3 DNA reads TGTGCCAGCAGCCGGCCGGGGGATAGCACAGATACGCAGTATTTT. The full variable domain, in which reference TRBV7-8 and TRBJ2-3 provide the parts outside the CDR3, is GAGVSQSPRYKVAKRGQDVALRCDPISGHVSLFWYQQALGQGPEFLTYFQNEAQLDKSGLPSDRFFAERPEGSVSTLKIQRTQQEDSAVYLCASSRPGDSTDTQYFGPGTRLTVL.

This clonotype came up a few times. The chain carries TRBV4-2 and TRBJ2-7; D possibly corresponds to TRBD1 (5 bases). Between the trimmed V and J ends, which lost 0 bases and 0 bases, there was a span of 9 bases. The CDR3 covers 15 residues. The germline V gene has CDR1 LGHNA and CDR2 YNFKEQ. The CDR3 is CASSQDHGHSYEQYF. The CDR3, as DNA: TGTGCCAGCAGCCAAGATCATGGACACTCCTACGAGCAGTACTTC.

In this sample, this clonotype turned up a few times. The rearrangement links TRBV5-1 to TRBJ2-5, with D uncertain. Germline CDR1 SGHRS, CDR2 YFSETQ. The V gene lost 3 bases and the J gene lost 0 bases, with 6 bases spanning the gap. This CDR3 has 13 residues. The CDR3 DNA reads as TGCGCCAGCAGCTCGGGCGACCAAGAGACCCAGTACTTC. Residues: CASSSGDQETQYF.

This chain links TRBV12-3 or TRBV12-4 with TRBJ2-5, with D perhaps matching TRBD2 (5 bases). This CDR3 region has 12 residues. Between the trimmed V and J ends, which lost 5 bases and 5 bases, there was a span of 9 bases. Here the CDR3 reads CASSAGRETQYF. CDR3 DNA: TGTGCCAGCAGTGCGGGCCGGGAGACCCAGTACTTC.